This T cell receptor beta chain stems from a study of cytomegalovirus exposure and HLA in healthy donors. The CDR3 length is 17 residues. Trimming removed 7 bases from V and 3 bases from J; junction bases left unmatched: 15. Germline assignment: CDR1 SNHLY and CDR2 FYNNEI. Study results and caveats: Reportedly, cytomegalovirus status was diagnosed with high sensitivity and specificity. Later work found most CMV-associated TCR beta chains apparently HLA-restricted.

13 Jbeta primers and 60 Vbeta primers were used for the PCR. TCRdb's copy holds only in-frame clones and misses some; the assay was immunoSEQ multiplex PCR. Among about 240,000 clones, around 84% were seen once, and the ten largest hold 0.24%. On this clone itself: What it binds is not known.

The chain couples TRBV2 to TRBJ2-3; 8 bases align to TRBD2. Sample: PBMCs. The sequence was obtained from a girl aged 2-10 years in good health and CMV-seronegative. The CDR3 loop is CASNFRTTGRATDTQYF. As DNA, the CDR3 is TGTGCCAGCAACTTCAGAACGACCGGGAGGGCGACAGATACGCAGTATTTT.